The 9 T cell receptor beta chains reported below all come from one sample, sequenced in a study of blood T cell repertoires in COVID-19. Clones were read by immunoSEQ multiplex PCR, and TCRdb kept only the in-frame ones, dropping some. Counted here are tens of thousands of clones, 76% occurring once; the ten biggest clones make up about a sixth. The sample was peripheral blood. The receptor source for this set is a man in his 70s with active or convalescent COVID-19.

J is TRBJ1-1 and V is TRBV5-1, with 9 bases lining up with TRBD1. CDR3 length equals 14 residues. J was trimmed by 4 bases and V by 4 bases; bases with no gene match: 5. Germline loops: CDR1 SGHRS, CDR2 YFSETQ. CDR3 nucleotide sequence: TGCGCCAGCAGCGGGACAGGGTCGGGCACTGAAGCTTTCTTT. Protein product: CASSGTGSGTEAFF.

V is TRBV9 and J is TRBJ1-6, with a possible D match to TRBD1 (6 bases). CDR1 SGDLS and CDR2 YYNGEE come from the germline V gene. V shed 5 bases and J shed 6 bases, with 15 bases lying between them. The CDR3 sequence is 15 residues long. The CDR3 spells CASRSGHRTNSPLHF. CDR3 nucleotide sequence: TGTGCCAGCAGATCGGGACACCGAACTAATTCACCCCTCCACTTT.

The genes are TRBV19 and TRBJ1-4; possible D gene TRBD1, 5 bases. V lost 5 bases, J lost 7 bases, and 26 bases lay in between. This CDR3 is 18 amino acids long. CDR1 is LNHDA, CDR2 SQIVND, per germline (reference sequence). CDR3 bases: TGTGCCAGTAGTCCACTATGGAGGGGCGTATCTAATAGTGAAAAACTGTTTTTT. It yields the protein CASSPLWRGVSNSEKLFF.

The chain uses TRBV11-1 and TRBJ2-1, with a weak D call TRBD2 (7 bases). Germline V gene data show CDR1 as SGHAT and CDR2 as FQDESV (reference sequence). This CDR3 spans 15 amino acids. The germline V and J ends were trimmed by 5 bases and 7 bases, with 18 bases remaining between them. The CDR3 loop reads CASSPLGGRGNEQFF. The CDR3 region has the DNA TGTGCCAGCAGCCCGCTTGGGGGGCGGGGGAATGAGCAGTTCTTC.

The chain uses TRBV2 and TRBJ1-5, with unresolved D. Germline CDR1 reads SNHLY; CDR2 reads FYNNEI. V dropped 3 bases and J dropped 4 bases, with 10 bases sitting between them. There are 14 residues in the CDR3. CDR3 in DNA: TGTGCCAGCAGTGAGGACGGGGAGAATCAGCCCCAGCATTTT. Translating gives CASSEDGENQPQHF.

For this clone: Other DNA sequences from this sample encode an identical CDR3 as well. The chain links TRBV29-1 to TRBJ2-3, with TRBD1 matching 8 bases. Germline CDR1 reads SQVTM; CDR2 reads ANQGSEA. This CDR3 region has 15 residues. J lost 8 bases, V lost 7 bases, and 17 bases had no gene match. For the CDR3, the DNA is TGCAGCGAGCATGGGATACAGGGGGGTTCAGTTACGCAGTATTTT. Translated: CSEHGIQGGSVTQYF.

The genes are TRBV4-1 and TRBJ2-7, with 7 nucleotides matching TRBD1. The germline gives CDR1 MGHRA, CDR2 YSYEKL. The V gene end was trimmed by 0 bases and the J gene end by 2 bases; junction bases not matched to a gene: 10. The CDR3 length is 17 residues. CDR3 sequence (DNA): TGCGCCAGCAGCCAAGACCTGAGGGGGCAAGATCCCTACGAGCAGTACTTC. The encoded protein is CASSQDLRGQDPYEQYF.

The V call is TRBV24-1, the J call TRBJ2-3; a weak D match, TRBD1 (6 bases). Between the trimmed V and J ends, which lost 0 bases and 3 bases, there was a span of 12 bases. Germline values: CDR1 KGHDR, CDR2 SFDVKD. The CDR3 is 16 amino acids. The CDR3 spells CATSDLIQGGTDTQYF. CDR3 coding DNA: TGTGCCACCAGTGATTTGATACAGGGTGGAACAGATACGCAGTATTTT.

CDR3 bases: TGTGCCAGCAGCGCGGGGGCGAAGAGCAATCAGCCCCAGCATTTT. Translation gives CASSAGAKSNQPQHF. The chain is built from TRBV12-1 and TRBJ1-5. TRBV12-1 corresponds to a pseudogene. The CDR3 totals 15 residues.